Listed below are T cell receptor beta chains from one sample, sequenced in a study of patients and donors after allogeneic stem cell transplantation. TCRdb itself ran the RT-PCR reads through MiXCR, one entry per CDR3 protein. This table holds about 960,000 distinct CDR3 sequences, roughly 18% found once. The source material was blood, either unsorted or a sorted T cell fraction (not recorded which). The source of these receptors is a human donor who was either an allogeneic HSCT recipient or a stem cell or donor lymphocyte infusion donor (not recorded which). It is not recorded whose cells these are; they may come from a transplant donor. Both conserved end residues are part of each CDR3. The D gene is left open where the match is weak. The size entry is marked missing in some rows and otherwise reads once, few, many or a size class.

CDR3 DNA: TGTGCCAGCAGTTTCGGTTTAACTACGGGACAAATGAACACTGAAGCTTTCTTT
CDR3 protein: CASSFGLTTGQMNTEAFF
clone size: many
J gene: TRBJ1-1
D gene: -
V gene: TRBV12-3/TRBV12-4

CDR3 DNA: TGTGCCAGCAGTGTGCGGACACGAGCCACCGGGGAGCTGTTTTTT
CDR3 protein: CASSVRTRATGELFF
clone size: once
J gene: TRBJ2-2
D gene: -
V gene: TRBV2

CDR3 DNA: TGTGCCAGCAGTTACGGACATTTCTATGGCTACACCTTC
CDR3 protein: CASSYGHFYGYTF
clone size: -
J gene: TRBJ1-2
D gene: -
V gene: TRBV12-3/TRBV12-4

CDR3 DNA: TGTGCCAGCAGCATCCGGGACATCACCGGGGAGCTGTTTTTT
CDR3 protein: CASSIRDITGELFF
clone size: few
J gene: TRBJ2-2
D gene: -
V gene: TRBV7-9

CDR3 DNA: TGTGCCAGCAGTCCCGGGGACAGCTCCTACGAGCAGTACTTC
CDR3 protein: CASSPGDSSYEQYF
clone size: many
J gene: TRBJ2-7
D gene: TRBD1
V gene: TRBV12-3/TRBV12-4

CDR3 DNA: TGTGCCAGCAGTTTAGTAAGGCTAGCGGGGGGGCCGACAGATACGCAGTATTTT
CDR3 protein: CASSLVRLAGGPTDTQYF
clone size: -
J gene: TRBJ2-3
D gene: TRBD2
V gene: TRBV12-3/TRBV12-4

CDR3 DNA: TGTGCCAGCAGTCCAACAGGGGCCGAGCAGTACTTC
CDR3 protein: CASSPTGAEQYF
clone size: many
J gene: TRBJ2-7
D gene: TRBD1
V gene: TRBV12-3/TRBV12-4

CDR3 DNA: TGCAGTGCCACCCCCGCGACCTCCTCCTACGAGCAGTACTTC
CDR3 protein: CSATPATSSYEQYF
clone size: few
J gene: TRBJ2-7
D gene: -
V gene: TRBV20-1

CDR3 DNA: TGTGCCAGCAGCCACCCAACTGAAGCTTTCTTT
CDR3 protein: CASSHPTEAFF
clone size: -
J gene: TRBJ1-1
D gene: -
V gene: TRBV7-9

CDR3 DNA: TGCAGTGCTAGTCTACAGGGGTTCAACACTGAAGCTTTCTTT
CDR3 protein: CSASLQGFNTEAFF
clone size: many
J gene: TRBJ1-1
D gene: TRBD1
V gene: TRBV20-1

CDR3 DNA: TGTGCCAGCAGCCGGCCAGGGGGCGAGGAGACCCAGTACTTC
CDR3 protein: CASSRPGGEETQYF
clone size: -
J gene: TRBJ2-5
D gene: TRBD1
V gene: TRBV2

CDR3 DNA: TGCAGTGCCCAGGACAATAGCAATCAGCCCCAGCATTTT
CDR3 protein: CSAQDNSNQPQHF
clone size: many
J gene: TRBJ1-5
D gene: -
V gene: TRBV20-1

CDR3 DNA: TGTGCCAGCAGTTTGGCTATTCTAGCGGGGGTTTACACCGGGGAGCTGTTTTTT
CDR3 protein: CASSLAILAGVYTGELFF
clone size: -
J gene: TRBJ2-2
D gene: TRBD2
V gene: TRBV12-3/TRBV12-4

CDR3 DNA: TGTGCCAGCAGCTCGACAGGGCGATCTAATGAAAAACTGTTTTTT
CDR3 protein: CASSSTGRSNEKLFF
clone size: few
J gene: TRBJ1-4
D gene: TRBD1
V gene: TRBV7-6

CDR3 DNA: TGTGCCTGGAGTACCCAGGGTAATCAGCCCCAGCATTTT
CDR3 protein: CAWSTQGNQPQHF
clone size: few
J gene: TRBJ1-5
D gene: -
V gene: TRBV30

CDR3 DNA: TGCAGTGCTAGAGATCATAGCGGGAGGGCCGAAGAGCAGTACTTC
CDR3 protein: CSARDHSGRAEEQYF
clone size: -
J gene: TRBJ2-7
D gene: TRBD2
V gene: TRBV20-1

CDR3 DNA: TGTGCCCGCGATCAGCCCCAGCATTTT
CDR3 protein: CARDQPQHF
clone size: -
J gene: TRBJ1-5
D gene: -
V gene: TRBV14

CDR3 DNA: TGTGCCACCAGCCCAGATACGCAGTATTTT
CDR3 protein: CATSPDTQYF
clone size: many
J gene: TRBJ2-3
D gene: -
V gene: TRBV14

CDR3 DNA: TGCGCCAGCAGCCTTAAACAGGGGTCGGTATCTGAAGCTTTCTTT
CDR3 protein: CASSLKQGSVSEAFF
clone size: few
J gene: TRBJ1-1
D gene: TRBD1
V gene: TRBV4-1

CDR3 DNA: TGTGCCACCAGTGACCCCGGAAGGAGGAGCAATGAGCAGTTCTTC
CDR3 protein: CATSDPGRRSNEQFF
clone size: few
J gene: TRBJ2-1
D gene: -
V gene: TRBV24-1

CDR3 DNA: TGCAGTGCTAGACGTAGCAATCAGCCCCAGCATTTT
CDR3 protein: CSARRSNQPQHF
clone size: few
J gene: TRBJ1-5
D gene: -
V gene: TRBV20-1

CDR3 DNA: TGCGCCAGCAGCTTGGGGGCGCGGGGCTCCGAGCAGTACTTC
CDR3 protein: CASSLGARGSEQYF
clone size: -
J gene: TRBJ2-7
D gene: -
V gene: TRBV5-1

CDR3 DNA: TGTGCCACCAGTGACCCAACTAGGGGGGTGGAGACCCAGTACTTC
CDR3 protein: CATSDPTRGVETQYF
clone size: few
J gene: TRBJ2-5
D gene: -
V gene: TRBV24-1

CDR3 DNA: TGTGCCATCGGGTATATCGGCTCTGGAAACACCATATATTTT
CDR3 protein: CAIGYIGSGNTIYF
clone size: -
J gene: TRBJ1-3
D gene: -
V gene: TRBV10-3

CDR3 DNA: TGTGCCAGCAGTTCCAGGGACAGGCGGTCCCCCTACGAGCAGTACTTC
CDR3 protein: CASSSRDRRSPYEQYF
clone size: -
J gene: TRBJ2-7
D gene: TRBD1
V gene: TRBV6-2/TRBV6-3

CDR3 DNA: TGTGCCAGCAGTGAAGTTTACAGCAACTCTGGAAACACCATATATTTT
CDR3 protein: CASSEVYSNSGNTIYF
clone size: few
J gene: TRBJ1-3
D gene: -
V gene: TRBV25-1

CDR3 DNA: TGTGCCAGCAGCGTAGATCCAGGGGGCCCCTATGGCTACACCTTC
CDR3 protein: CASSVDPGGPYGYTF
clone size: -
J gene: TRBJ1-2
D gene: TRBD1
V gene: TRBV9

CDR3 DNA: TGTGCCAGCATACTATTTTTGGGGGCACCAGATACGCAGTATTTT
CDR3 protein: CASILFLGAPDTQYF
clone size: many
J gene: TRBJ2-3
D gene: -
V gene: TRBV12-3/TRBV12-4

CDR3 DNA: TGTGCCAGCGCTTGGGCAACTGGAAACACCATATATTTT
CDR3 protein: CASAWATGNTIYF
clone size: -
J gene: TRBJ1-3
D gene: -
V gene: TRBV12-3/TRBV12-4

CDR3 DNA: TGTGCCAGCAGCGTGAAGGGAGGCTCGCTCAACAATGAGCAGTTCTTC
CDR3 protein: CASSVKGGSLNNEQFF
clone size: -
J gene: TRBJ2-1
D gene: -
V gene: TRBV12-3/TRBV12-4

CDR3 DNA: TGCAGTGCTAGAGATTTAGCGGTTGTTTCCTACGAGCAGTACTTC
CDR3 protein: CSARDLAVVSYEQYF
clone size: few
J gene: TRBJ2-7
D gene: -
V gene: TRBV20-1

CDR3 DNA: TGTGCCAGCAGCCGCGGGACTAGCGGGAGCTCAACAGATACGCAGTATTTT
CDR3 protein: CASSRGTSGSSTDTQYF
clone size: -
J gene: TRBJ2-3
D gene: TRBD2
V gene: TRBV7-2

CDR3 DNA: TGTGCCAGCTCACCAAACAGTCAGGGGATCAATCAGCCCCAGCATTTT
CDR3 protein: CASSPNSQGINQPQHF
clone size: few
J gene: TRBJ1-5
D gene: -
V gene: TRBV18

CDR3 DNA: TGTGCCAGCAGTTTAGTAGTAGGGACAGACTTATACGAGCAGTACTTC
CDR3 protein: CASSLVVGTDLYEQYF
clone size: -
J gene: TRBJ2-7
D gene: TRBD1
V gene: TRBV12-3/TRBV12-4

CDR3 DNA: TGTGCCAGCAGCTTACTATCCTCCGGGACAGGGGTAAACGAGCAGTACTTC
CDR3 protein: CASSLLSSGTGVNEQYF
clone size: -
J gene: TRBJ2-7
D gene: TRBD1
V gene: TRBV7-6

CDR3 DNA: TGTGCCAGCAGCTTAGACCAGCGAGCTAACTATGGCTACACCTTC
CDR3 protein: CASSLDQRANYGYTF
clone size: few
J gene: TRBJ1-2
D gene: -
V gene: TRBV7-8

CDR3 DNA: TGTGCCAGCACAGGCAGGGGTTTTATCGGGGAGCTGTTTTTT
CDR3 protein: CASTGRGFIGELFF
clone size: few
J gene: TRBJ2-2
D gene: -
V gene: TRBV6-1

CDR3 DNA: TGTGCCAGCAGCTTCCAGAGCTCTGGGGCCAACGTCCTGACTTTC
CDR3 protein: CASSFQSSGANVLTF
clone size: few
J gene: TRBJ2-6
D gene: -
V gene: TRBV5-8

CDR3 DNA: TGTGCCACCAGCGTGCGGGGGCGTGATAGCAATCAGCCCCAGCATTTT
CDR3 protein: CATSVRGRDSNQPQHF
clone size: -
J gene: TRBJ1-5
D gene: -
V gene: TRBV19

CDR3 DNA: TGCGCCAGCAGCTTGATCCTAGCGGGAGTGACGGGCGAGCAGTACTTC
CDR3 protein: CASSLILAGVTGEQYF
clone size: few
J gene: TRBJ2-7
D gene: TRBD2
V gene: TRBV5-1

CDR3 DNA: TGTGCCAGCAGCTCACGACTAGCGCTTAAGGGAGAGACCCAGTACTTC
CDR3 protein: CASSSRLALKGETQYF
clone size: few
J gene: TRBJ2-5
D gene: TRBD2
V gene: TRBV13

CDR3 DNA: TGTGCCAGCAGTGAGGACGAGAGCTCCTACAATGAGCAGTTCTTC
CDR3 protein: CASSEDESSYNEQFF
clone size: few
J gene: TRBJ2-1
D gene: -
V gene: TRBV25-1

CDR3 DNA: TGTGCCAGCAGCCACGGGGGTCTGACTAGCGGTCACCAAGAGACCCAGTACTTC
CDR3 protein: CASSHGGLTSGHQETQYF
clone size: -
J gene: TRBJ2-5
D gene: TRBD2
V gene: TRBV4-2

CDR3 DNA: TGTGCCAGCAGCTCCCGGACAGGGCGGAAAGGGAGGAAACCCCTCCACTTT
CDR3 protein: CASSSRTGRKGRKPLHF
clone size: -
J gene: TRBJ1-6
D gene: TRBD1
V gene: TRBV7-2

CDR3 DNA: TGCAGCCATAGCATTCCCCGCACAGATACGCAGTATTTT
CDR3 protein: CSHSIPRTDTQYF
clone size: few
J gene: TRBJ2-3
D gene: -
V gene: TRBV20-1

CDR3 DNA: TGCAGTGCTAGATTTATCCGGAATGAGCAGTTCTTC
CDR3 protein: CSARFIRNEQFF
clone size: few
J gene: TRBJ2-1
D gene: -
V gene: TRBV20-1

CDR3 DNA: TGTGCCAGCAGTCCCCAGGGGCAAGAGACCCAGTACTTC
CDR3 protein: CASSPQGQETQYF
clone size: few
J gene: TRBJ2-5
D gene: -
V gene: TRBV27

CDR3 DNA: TGTGCCAGCAGTGAGACAGGGACCCCCTACGAGCAGTACTTC
CDR3 protein: CASSETGTPYEQYF
clone size: -
J gene: TRBJ2-7
D gene: TRBD1
V gene: TRBV7-8

CDR3 DNA: TGCAGTGCCCTAACAGAAATCACGCAGTATTTT
CDR3 protein: CSALTEITQYF
clone size: once
J gene: TRBJ2-3
D gene: -
V gene: TRBV20-1

CDR3 DNA: TGTGCTAGTGGTTTGGCGCCGGACAGATACTATGGCTACACCTTC
CDR3 protein: CASGLAPDRYYGYTF
clone size: -
J gene: TRBJ1-2
D gene: -
V gene: TRBV12-5